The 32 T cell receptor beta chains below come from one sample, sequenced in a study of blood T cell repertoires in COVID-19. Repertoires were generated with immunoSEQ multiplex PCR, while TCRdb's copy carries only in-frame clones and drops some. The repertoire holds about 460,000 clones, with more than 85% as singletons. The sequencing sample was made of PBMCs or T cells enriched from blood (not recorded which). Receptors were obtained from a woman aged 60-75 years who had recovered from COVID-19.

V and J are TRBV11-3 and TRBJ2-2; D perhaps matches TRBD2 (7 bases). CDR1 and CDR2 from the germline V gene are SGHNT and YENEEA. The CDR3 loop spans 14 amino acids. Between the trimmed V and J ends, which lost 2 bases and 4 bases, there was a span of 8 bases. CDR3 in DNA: TGTGCCAGCAGCTTACGGGGGGCCACCGGGGAGCTGTTTTTT. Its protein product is CASSLRGATGELFF. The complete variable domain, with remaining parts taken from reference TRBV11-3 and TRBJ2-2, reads EAGVVQSPRYKIIEKKQPVAFWCNPISGHNTLYWYLQNLGQGPELLIRYENEEAVDDSQLPKDRFSAERLKGVDSTLKIQPAELGDSAVYLCASSLRGATGELFFGEGSRLTVL.

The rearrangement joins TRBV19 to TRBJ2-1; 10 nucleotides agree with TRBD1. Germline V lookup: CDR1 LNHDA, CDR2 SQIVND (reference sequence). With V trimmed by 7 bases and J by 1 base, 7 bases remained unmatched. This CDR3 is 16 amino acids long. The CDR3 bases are TGTGCCAGTACCGGGACAGGGGTTCTTTCCTACAATGAGCAGTTCTTC. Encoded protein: CASTGTGVLSYNEQFF.

DNA for the CDR3: TGTGCCAGCAGGGCGGGGGACTTAGGGGCCTATTTT. Residues: CASRAGDLGAYF. The chain combines TRBV6-4 with TRBJ2-3; 7 bases are shared with TRBD2. The germline gives CDR1 MRHNA, CDR2 SNTAGT. V trimming: 6 bases; J trimming: 15 bases; junction bases outside the gene matches: 12. CDR3 length: 12 amino acids.

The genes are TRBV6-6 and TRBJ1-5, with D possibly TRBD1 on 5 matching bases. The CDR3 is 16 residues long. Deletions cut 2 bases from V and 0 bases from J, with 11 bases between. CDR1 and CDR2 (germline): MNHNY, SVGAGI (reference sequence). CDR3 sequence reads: CASSYTGLYSNQPQHF. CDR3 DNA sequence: TGTGCCAGCAGTTACACAGGATTATATAGCAATCAGCCCCAGCATTTT.

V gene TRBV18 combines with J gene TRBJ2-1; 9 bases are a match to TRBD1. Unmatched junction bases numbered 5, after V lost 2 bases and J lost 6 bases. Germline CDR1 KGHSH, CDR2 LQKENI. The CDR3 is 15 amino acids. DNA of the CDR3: TGTGCCAGCTCACCAGCCTGGGACAGGGTCAATGAGCAGTTCTTC. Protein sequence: CASSPAWDRVNEQFF. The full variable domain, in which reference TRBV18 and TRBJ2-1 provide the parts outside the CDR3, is NAGVMQNPRHLVRRRGQEARLRCSPMKGHSHVYWYRQLPEEGLKFMVYLQKENIIDESGMPKERFSAEFPKEGPSILRIQQVVRGDSAAYFCASSPAWDRVNEQFFGPGTRLTVL.

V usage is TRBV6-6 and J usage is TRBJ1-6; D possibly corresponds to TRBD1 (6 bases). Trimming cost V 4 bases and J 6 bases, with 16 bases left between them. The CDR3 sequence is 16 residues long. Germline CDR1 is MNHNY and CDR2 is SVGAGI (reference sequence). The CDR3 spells CASSSLPGGANSPLHF. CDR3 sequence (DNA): TGTGCCAGCAGTTCCTTGCCGGGGGGGGCTAATTCACCCCTCCACTTT.

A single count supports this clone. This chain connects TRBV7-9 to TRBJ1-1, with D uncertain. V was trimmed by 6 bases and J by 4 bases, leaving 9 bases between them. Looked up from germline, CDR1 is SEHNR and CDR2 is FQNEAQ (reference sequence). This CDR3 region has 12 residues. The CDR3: CASSPKITEAFF. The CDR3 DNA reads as TGTGCCAGCAGTCCCAAAATCACTGAAGCTTTCTTT.

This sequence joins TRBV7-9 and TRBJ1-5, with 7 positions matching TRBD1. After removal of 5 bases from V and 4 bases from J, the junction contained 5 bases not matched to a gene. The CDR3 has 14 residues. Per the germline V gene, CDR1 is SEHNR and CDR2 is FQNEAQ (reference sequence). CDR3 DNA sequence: TGTGCCAGCAGCCACACAGGGGTGAATCAGCCCCAGCATTTT. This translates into CASSHTGVNQPQHF.

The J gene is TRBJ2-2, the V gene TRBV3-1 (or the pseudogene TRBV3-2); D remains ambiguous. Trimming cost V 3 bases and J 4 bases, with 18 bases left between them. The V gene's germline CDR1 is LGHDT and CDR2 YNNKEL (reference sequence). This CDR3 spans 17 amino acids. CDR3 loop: CASSHFSSNSFTGELFF. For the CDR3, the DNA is TGTGCCAGCAGCCATTTCTCCTCTAACAGCTTCACCGGGGAGCTGTTTTTT.

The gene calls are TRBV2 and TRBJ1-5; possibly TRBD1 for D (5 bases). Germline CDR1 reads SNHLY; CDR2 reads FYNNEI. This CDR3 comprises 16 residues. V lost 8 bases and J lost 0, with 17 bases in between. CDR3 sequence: CASGNTGLDSNQPQHF. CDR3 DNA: TGTGCCAGCGGTAATACAGGCTTGGATAGCAATCAGCCCCAGCATTTT.

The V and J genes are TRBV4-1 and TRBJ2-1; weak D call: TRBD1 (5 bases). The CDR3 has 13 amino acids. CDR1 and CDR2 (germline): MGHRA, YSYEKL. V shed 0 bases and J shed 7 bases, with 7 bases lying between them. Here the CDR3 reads CASSQEPGNEQFF. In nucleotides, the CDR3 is TGCGCCAGCAGCCAAGAACCAGGGAATGAGCAGTTCTTC.

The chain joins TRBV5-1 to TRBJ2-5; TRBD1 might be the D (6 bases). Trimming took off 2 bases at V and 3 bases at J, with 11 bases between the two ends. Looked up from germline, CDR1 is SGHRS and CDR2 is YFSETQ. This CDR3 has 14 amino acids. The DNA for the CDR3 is TGCGCCAGCAGCTTCCAGGGGACGAAAGAGACCCAGTACTTC. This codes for CASSFQGTKETQYF.

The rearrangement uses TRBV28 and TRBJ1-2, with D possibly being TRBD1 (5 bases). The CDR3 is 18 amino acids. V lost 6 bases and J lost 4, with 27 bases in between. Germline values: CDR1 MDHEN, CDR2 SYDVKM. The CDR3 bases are TGTGCCAGCAGAGCCCCGAGCAAGGGTGGGGGGGAGAGCTATGGCTACACCTTC. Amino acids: CASRAPSKGGGESYGYTF.

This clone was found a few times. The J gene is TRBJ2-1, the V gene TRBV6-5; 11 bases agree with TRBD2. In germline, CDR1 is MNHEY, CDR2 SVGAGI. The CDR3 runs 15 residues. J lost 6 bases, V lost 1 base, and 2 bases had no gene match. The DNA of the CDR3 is TGTGCCAGCAGTTACTTGGGGACTAGCGGCAATGAGCAGTTCTTC. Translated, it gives CASSYLGTSGNEQFF.

In nucleotides, the CDR3 is TGTGCCAGCAGCTTAAGGGACAGGCCCTACGAGCAGTACTTC. It specifies CASSLRDRPYEQYF. This chain connects TRBV7-8 to TRBJ2-7; 8 bases are a match to TRBD1. With 2 bases clipped from V and 2 bases from J, the junction kept 2 bases outside the gene matches. CDR1 SGHVS and CDR2 FQNEAQ come from the germline V gene. The CDR3 spans 14 residues.

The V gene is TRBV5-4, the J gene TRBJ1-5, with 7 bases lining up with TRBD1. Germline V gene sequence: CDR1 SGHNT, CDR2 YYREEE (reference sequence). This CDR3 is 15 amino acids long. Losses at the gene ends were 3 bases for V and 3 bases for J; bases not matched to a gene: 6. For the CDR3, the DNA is TGTGCCAGCAGCTCAGGGACAGCGCCCAATCAGCCCCAGCATTTT. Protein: CASSSGTAPNQPQHF.

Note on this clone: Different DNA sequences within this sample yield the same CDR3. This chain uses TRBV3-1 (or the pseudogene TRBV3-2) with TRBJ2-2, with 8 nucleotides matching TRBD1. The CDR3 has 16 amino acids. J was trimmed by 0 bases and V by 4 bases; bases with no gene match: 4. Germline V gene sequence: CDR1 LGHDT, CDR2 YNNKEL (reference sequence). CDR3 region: CASSLGQGSNTGELFF. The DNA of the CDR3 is TGTGCCAGCAGCCTTGGACAGGGATCGAACACCGGGGAGCTGTTTTTT.

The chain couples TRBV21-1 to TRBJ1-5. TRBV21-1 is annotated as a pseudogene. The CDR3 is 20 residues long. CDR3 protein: CASLVGDPTLLSRETQPQHF. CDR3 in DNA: TGTGCCAGCTTGGTTGGGGACCCCACGCTACTCTCACGGGAGACTCAGCCCCAGCATTTT.

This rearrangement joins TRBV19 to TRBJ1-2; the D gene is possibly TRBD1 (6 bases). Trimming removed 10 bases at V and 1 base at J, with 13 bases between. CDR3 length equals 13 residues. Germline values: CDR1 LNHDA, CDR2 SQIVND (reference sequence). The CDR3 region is CATRGAYNYGYTF. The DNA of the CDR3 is TGTGCCACCCGGGGGGCGTATAACTATGGCTACACCTTC.

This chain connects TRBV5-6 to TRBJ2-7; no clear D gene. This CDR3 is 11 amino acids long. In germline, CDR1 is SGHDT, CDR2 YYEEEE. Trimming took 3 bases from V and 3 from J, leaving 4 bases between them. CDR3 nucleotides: TGTGCCAGCAGCTCCTACTACGAGCAGTACTTC. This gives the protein CASSSYYEQYF.

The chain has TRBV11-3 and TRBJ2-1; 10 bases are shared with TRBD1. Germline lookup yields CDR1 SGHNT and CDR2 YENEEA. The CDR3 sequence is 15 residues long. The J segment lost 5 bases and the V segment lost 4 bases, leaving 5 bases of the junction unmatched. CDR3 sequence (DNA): TGTGCCAGCAGCTCAGGGGACAGGGGTGACAATGAGCAGTTCTTC. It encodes CASSSGDRGDNEQFF.

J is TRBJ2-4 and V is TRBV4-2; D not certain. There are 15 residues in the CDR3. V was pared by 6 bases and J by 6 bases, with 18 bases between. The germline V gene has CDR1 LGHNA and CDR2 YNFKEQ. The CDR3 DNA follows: TGTGCCAGCAGACCTTTTGGTGACTCCTTAAACATTCAGTACTTC. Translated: CASRPFGDSLNIQYF.

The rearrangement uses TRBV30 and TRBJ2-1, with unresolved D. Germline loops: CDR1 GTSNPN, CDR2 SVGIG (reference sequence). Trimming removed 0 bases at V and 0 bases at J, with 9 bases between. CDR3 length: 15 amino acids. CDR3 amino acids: CAWSVRVRSYNEQFF. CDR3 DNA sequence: TGTGCCTGGAGTGTACGGGTTCGCTCCTACAATGAGCAGTTCTTC.

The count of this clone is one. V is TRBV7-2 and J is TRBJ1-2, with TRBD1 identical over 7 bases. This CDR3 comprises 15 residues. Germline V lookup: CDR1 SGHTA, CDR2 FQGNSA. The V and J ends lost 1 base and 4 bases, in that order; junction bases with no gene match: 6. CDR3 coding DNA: TGTGCCAGCAGCTTAGAAAAGACAGGGCTCTATGGCTACACCTTC. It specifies CASSLEKTGLYGYTF. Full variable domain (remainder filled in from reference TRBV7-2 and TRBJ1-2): GAGVSQSPSNKVTEKGKDVELRCDPISGHTALYWYRQSLGQGLEFLIYFQGNSAPDKSGLPSDRFSAERTGGSVSTLTIQRTQQEDSAVYLCASSLEKTGLYGYTFGSGTRLTVV.

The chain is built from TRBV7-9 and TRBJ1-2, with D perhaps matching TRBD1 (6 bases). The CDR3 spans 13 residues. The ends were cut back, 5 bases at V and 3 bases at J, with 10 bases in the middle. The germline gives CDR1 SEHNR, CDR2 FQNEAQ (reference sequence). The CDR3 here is CASSQDSYYGYTF. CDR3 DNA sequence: TGTGCCAGCAGCCAGGACAGCTACTATGGCTACACCTTC.

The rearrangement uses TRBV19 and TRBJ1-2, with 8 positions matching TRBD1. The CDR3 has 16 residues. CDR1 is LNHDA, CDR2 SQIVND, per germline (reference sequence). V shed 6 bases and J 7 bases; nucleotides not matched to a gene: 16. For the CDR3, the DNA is TGTGCCAGTAGGGCCGGGACAGGAAGAATCTTAGGTGGCTACACCTTC. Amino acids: CASRAGTGRILGGYTF.

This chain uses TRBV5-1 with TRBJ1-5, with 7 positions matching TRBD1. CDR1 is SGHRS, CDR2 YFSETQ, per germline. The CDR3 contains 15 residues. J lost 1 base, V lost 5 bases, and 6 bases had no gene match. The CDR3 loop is CASRRRTGSNQPQHF. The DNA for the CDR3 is TGCGCCAGCAGGCGTCGGACAGGCAGCAATCAGCCCCAGCATTTT.

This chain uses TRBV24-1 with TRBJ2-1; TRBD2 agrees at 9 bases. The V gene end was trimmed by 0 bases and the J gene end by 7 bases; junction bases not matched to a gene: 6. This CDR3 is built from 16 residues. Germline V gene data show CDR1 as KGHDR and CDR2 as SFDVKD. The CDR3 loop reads CATSDLEAGGWNEQFF. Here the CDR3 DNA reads TGTGCCACCAGTGATTTGGAGGCGGGGGGGTGGAATGAGCAGTTCTTC.

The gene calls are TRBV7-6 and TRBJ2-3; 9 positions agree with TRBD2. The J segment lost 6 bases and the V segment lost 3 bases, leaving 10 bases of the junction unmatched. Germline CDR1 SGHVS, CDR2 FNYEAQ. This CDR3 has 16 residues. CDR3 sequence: CASSFTAGGFRDTQYF. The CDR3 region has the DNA TGTGCCAGCAGCTTTACAGCGGGGGGCTTCCGGGATACGCAGTATTTT. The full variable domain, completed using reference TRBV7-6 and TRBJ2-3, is GAGVSQSPRYKVTKRGQDVALRCDPISGHVSLYWYRQALGQGPEFLTYFNYEAQQDKSGLPNDRFSAERPEGSISTLTIQRTEQRDSAMYRCASSFTAGGFRDTQYFGPGTRLTVL.

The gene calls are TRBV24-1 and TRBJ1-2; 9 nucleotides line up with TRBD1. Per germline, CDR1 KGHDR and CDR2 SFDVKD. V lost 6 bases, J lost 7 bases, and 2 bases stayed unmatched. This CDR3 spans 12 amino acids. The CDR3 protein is CATSTGGIGYTF. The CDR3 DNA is TGTGCCACCAGTACAGGGGGCATTGGCTACACCTTC.

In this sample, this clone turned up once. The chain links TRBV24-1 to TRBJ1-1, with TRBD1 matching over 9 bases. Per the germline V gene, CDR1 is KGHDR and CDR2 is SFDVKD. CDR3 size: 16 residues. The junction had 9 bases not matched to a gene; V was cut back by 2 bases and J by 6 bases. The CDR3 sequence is CATSDSPGQGKPEAFF. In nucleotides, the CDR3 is TGTGCCACCAGTGATTCTCCGGGACAGGGTAAACCTGAAGCTTTCTTT.

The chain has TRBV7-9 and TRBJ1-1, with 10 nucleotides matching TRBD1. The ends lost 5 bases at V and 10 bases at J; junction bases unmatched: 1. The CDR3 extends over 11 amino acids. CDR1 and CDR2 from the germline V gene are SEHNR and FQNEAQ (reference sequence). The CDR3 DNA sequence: TGTGCCAGCAGCCGGGACAGGGGAGCTTTCTTT. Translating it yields CASSRDRGAFF.